This TCR beta chain was sequenced for a study of T cell changes during pregnancy in multiple sclerosis. The CDR3 is 15 residues long. The V and J ends lost 5 bases and 1 base respectively, with 13 bases between them. CDR1 is SEHNR, CDR2 FQNEAQ, per germline (reference sequence). The assay was immunoSEQ multiplex PCR, and TCRdb's table has in-frame clones only and misses some. The sample carries about 64,000 clones, around 96% recorded once. The sequence came from a female donor with multiple sclerosis, enrolled in a pregnancy study. The rearrangement joins TRBV7-9 to TRBJ2-3; no definite D call. Sample: CD8+ T cells from peripheral blood mononuclear cells, taken after pregnancy. CDR3 residues: CASSPEIRGTDTQYF. The CDR3 bases are TGTGCCAGCAGCCCCGAGATTCGTGGCACAGATACGCAGTATTTT.